This passage covers 26 T cell receptor beta chains from one sample sequenced in a study of beta chain features in type 1 diabetes (dated by TCRdb to 2016 to 2018). Receptors were amplified or captured by the immunoSEQ multiplex PCR assay. The entire amount of isolated RNA was reverse transcribed using the High Capacity cDNA Reverse Transcription Kit, so the sequenced TCRB transcripts were expressed ones. Not all clones reach the TCRdb copy of this immuneACCESS table, which keeps in-frame sequences only. Checked studies attribute under half of the gap to unresolved V genes and leave the rest unexplained. In all, the sample holds 160,000 or so clones, and roughly 9.1% of those were seen once. Over 2% of the sample is taken by the ten largest. The sequenced sample was central memory CD4+ T cells from blood. The receptors come from a woman under 30 in good health.

J is TRBJ1-1 and V is TRBV7-9; maybe TRBD1 (5 bases). Trimming left V 2 bases short and J 6 bases short, with 13 bases between. CDR1 and CDR2 from the germline V gene are SEHNR and FQNEAQ (reference sequence). CDR3 length equals 14 residues. The CDR3 DNA is TGTGCCAGCAGCTTACCCCTTCAGGGTGCTGAAGCTTTCTTT. The encoded protein is CASSLPLQGAEAFF.

This clone has a handful of counts. The chain uses TRBV29-1 and TRBJ1-4, with D possibly being TRBD1 (6 bases). The V end was cut by 7 bases, the J end by 7 bases, with 19 bases between. Germline CDR1 SQVTM, CDR2 ANQGSEA. The length of the CDR3 is 14 residues. CDR3 in amino acids: CSALTGQGSEKLFF. CDR3 coding DNA: TGCAGCGCGCTAACAGGGCAAGGAAGTGAAAAACTGTTTTTT.

This clone was seen a few times. The chain is built from TRBV7-9 and TRBJ1-2; unclear D gene. This CDR3 has 15 residues. CDR1 SEHNR and CDR2 FQNEAQ come from the germline V gene (reference sequence). The V end was cut by 1 base, the J end by 0 bases, with 9 bases between. This CDR3 reads CASSLGAAANYGYTF. The CDR3 bases are TGTGCCAGCAGCTTAGGGGCAGCCGCTAACTATGGCTACACCTTC.

J is TRBJ2-5 and V is TRBV5-1; weak D call: TRBD2 (6 bases). V lost 0 bases to trimming and J lost 5 bases, with 23 bases between them. The germline V gene encodes CDR1 SGHRS and CDR2 YFSETQ. This CDR3 spans 18 amino acids. The CDR3 sequence: CASSLGGTPTSRGETQYF. CDR3 DNA sequence: TGCGCCAGCAGCTTGGGCGGGACCCCGACTTCGCGAGGGGAGACCCAGTACTTC.

This clone was seen a handful of times. The chain is built from TRBV5-6 and TRBJ1-5, with TRBD1 as a possible D gene (5 bases). V lost 4 bases, J lost 5 bases, and 13 bases lay in between. The germline gives CDR1 SGHDT, CDR2 YYEEEE. There are 14 residues in the CDR3. The CDR3 coding sequence is TGTGCCAGCAGCGACTGGGGGGACCATCAGCCCCAGCATTTT. Its translation is CASSDWGDHQPQHF.

The rearrangement uses TRBV30 and TRBJ1-2, with TRBD1 matching 9 bases. CDR3 length: 14 residues. Germline CDR1 reads GTSNPN; CDR2 reads SVGIG (reference sequence). With V trimmed by 6 bases and J by 4 bases, 9 bases remained unmatched. The CDR3 DNA is TGTGCCTGTATACAGGGGGCCCGAGCCTATGGCTACACCTTC. It yields the protein CACIQGARAYGYTF.

This clone has only a few counts. V gene TRBV4-1 combines with J gene TRBJ2-7; 7 nucleotides align to TRBD1. The CDR3 is 15 amino acids. J was trimmed by 0 bases and V by 5 bases; bases with no gene match: 7. Germline-derived CDR1 and CDR2 are MGHRA and YSYEKL. CDR3 in amino acids: CASSYRDSRSYEQYF. CDR3 nucleotide sequence: TGCGCCAGCAGCTACAGGGACAGCCGCTCCTACGAGCAGTACTTC.

This clone was found a few times. The chain combines TRBV5-1 with TRBJ1-2; D not certain. The CDR3 loop spans 14 amino acids. Deletions cut 0 bases from V and 0 bases from J, with 6 bases between. Per germline, CDR1 SGHRS and CDR2 YFSETQ. In nucleotides, the CDR3 is TGCGCCAGCAGCTTGGGCGGGACTAACTATGGCTACACCTTC. Translated, it gives CASSLGGTNYGYTF. The full variable domain, with the rest looked up from reference TRBV5-1 and TRBJ1-2, is KAGVTQTPRYLIKTRGQQVTLSCSPISGHRSVSWYQQTPGQGLQFLFEYFSETQRNKGNFPGRFSGRQFSNSRSEMNVSTLELGDSALYLCASSLGGTNYGYTFGSGTRLTVV.

Of note for this clone: Other DNA sequences in this specimen translate into the identical CDR3. V gene TRBV7-9 combines with J gene TRBJ2-7, with 12 positions matching TRBD1. Germline values: CDR1 SEHNR, CDR2 FQNEAQ (reference sequence). CDR3 length: 15 residues. J was trimmed by 4 bases and V by 4 bases; bases with no gene match: 5. The CDR3 spells CASSSPGQGAYEQYF. For the CDR3, the DNA is TGTGCCAGCAGCTCCCCGGGACAGGGGGCATACGAGCAGTACTTC.

The table lists this clone with a few counts. The CDR3 DNA sequence: TGTGCCAGCAGTGGCGCTCCGGGTTCTACGCAGTATTTT. Translated, it gives CASSGAPGSTQYF. The V and J genes are TRBV2 and TRBJ2-3; no clear D. Germline V lookup: CDR1 SNHLY, CDR2 FYNNEI. The ends were cut back, 4 bases at V and 8 bases at J, with 13 bases in the middle. The CDR3 sequence is 13 residues long.

The chain joins TRBV18 to TRBJ2-5; 8 nucleotides line up with TRBD1. The CDR3 has 15 residues. Trimming cost V 4 bases and J 7 bases; bases outside gene matches: 11. CDR1 and CDR2 from the germline V gene are KGHSH and LQKENI. The CDR3 DNA reads TGTGCCAGCTCACTCGACAGGGGATATCCGGGGACCCAGTACTTC. It yields the protein CASSLDRGYPGTQYF.

This clone has just a few counts. This CDR3 is also generated by other DNA sequences in the sample. The chain joins TRBV6-5 to TRBJ1-5; 11 positions match TRBD1. CDR1 MNHEY and CDR2 SVGAGI come from the germline V gene. The junction had 2 bases not matched to a gene; V was cut back by 5 bases and J by 5 bases. The CDR3 has 14 amino acids. In nucleotides, the CDR3 is TGTGCCAGCAGTCGGGACAGGGGGGATCAGCCCCAGCATTTT. Protein sequence: CASSRDRGDQPQHF.

Only a few counts were recorded for this clone. V and J are TRBV25-1 and TRBJ1-1, with 8 bases that match TRBD1. Losses at the gene ends were 10 bases for V and 6 bases for J; bases not matched to a gene: 7. This CDR3 has 12 residues. Per germline, CDR1 MGHDK and CDR2 SYGVNS. CDR3 DNA sequence: TGTGCCACCCGGACAGGGTGGGCTGAAGCTTTCTTT. Protein sequence: CATRTGWAEAFF.

V usage is TRBV27 and J usage is TRBJ1-1; D gene uncertain. Germline CDR1 reads MNHEY; CDR2 reads SMNVEV (reference sequence). V was cut by 5 bases and J by 3 bases, with 13 bases left in between. The CDR3 is 14 amino acids. CDR3 bases: TGTGCCAGCAGTGAGGCCCAGTACGACACTGAAGCTTTCTTT. It encodes CASSEAQYDTEAFF.

The chain recombines TRBV7-2 with TRBJ2-3; TRBD1 agrees at 7 bases. The CDR3 has 14 amino acids. Germline-derived CDR1 and CDR2 are SGHTA and FQGNSA. Trimming at V came to 6 bases and at J to 2 bases, leaving 5 bases not matched to a gene. CDR3 region: CASRRGGYTDTQYF. The CDR3 DNA is TGTGCCAGCAGGCGAGGGGGCTACACAGATACGCAGTATTTT. The whole variable domain, filled in from reference TRBV7-2 and TRBJ2-3, reads GAGVSQSPSNKVTEKGKDVELRCDPISGHTALYWYRQSLGQGLEFLIYFQGNSAPDKSGLPSDRFSAERTGGSVSTLTIQRTQQEDSAVYLCASRRGGYTDTQYFGPGTRLTVL.

The chain is built from TRBV2 and TRBJ2-3; 8 nucleotides line up with TRBD2. This CDR3 has 15 amino acids. The germline V gene encodes CDR1 SNHLY and CDR2 FYNNEI. After removal of 7 bases from V and 8 bases from J, the junction contained 14 bases not matched to a gene. DNA for the CDR3: TGTGCCAGCAACCTGGAGCGGGGGACCGCCGCTACGCAGTATTTT. Its protein product is CASNLERGTAATQYF.

This clone came up a few times. The chain is built from TRBV7-2 and TRBJ1-5, with D possibly matching TRBD1 (6 bases). Germline CDR1 reads SGHTA; CDR2 reads FQGNSA. Trimming removed 1 base from V and 7 bases from J, with 8 bases in between. The CDR3 covers 13 residues. The CDR3: CASSLDREQPQHF. The CDR3 nucleotides are TGTGCCAGCAGCTTAGACAGGGAGCAGCCCCAGCATTTT.

This clone has a handful of counts. The chain joins TRBV5-1 to TRBJ2-1; 8 bases are a match to TRBD2. Germline CDR1 SGHRS, CDR2 YFSETQ. Trimming cost V 0 bases and J 6 bases; bases outside gene matches: 5. The CDR3 sequence is 15 residues long. CDR3 DNA: TGCGCCAGCAGCTTGGTCGGGGGGGCCCCCAATGAGCAGTTCTTC. Translation: CASSLVGGAPNEQFF.

There are a few counts of this clone. J is TRBJ1-1 and V is TRBV7-9; D is unclear. V was clipped by 6 bases and J by 4 bases, with 12 bases between them. Germline V gene lookup returns CDR1 SEHNR and CDR2 FQNEAQ (reference sequence). The CDR3 contains 13 residues. This CDR3 reads CASRPDWSTEAFF. CDR3 DNA sequence: TGTGCCAGCAGGCCTGACTGGAGCACTGAAGCTTTCTTT.

This clone was observed a handful of times. This chain links TRBV11-2 with TRBJ1-1, with a possible D match to TRBD1 (5 bases). Deletions cut 0 bases from V and 3 bases from J, with 11 bases between. CDR1 is SGHAT and CDR2 is FQNNGV in the germline V gene. The CDR3 is 15 residues long. The CDR3 region is CASSLDRQGYTEAFF. The CDR3 DNA reads TGTGCCAGCAGCTTAGATCGGCAGGGCTACACTGAAGCTTTCTTT. The whole variable domain, filled in from reference TRBV11-2 and TRBJ1-1, reads EAGVAQSPRYKIIEKRQSVAFWCNPISGHATLYWYQQILGQGPKLLIQFQNNGVVDDSQLPKDRFSAERLKGVDSTLKIQPAKLEDSAVYLCASSLDRQGYTEAFFGQGTRLTVV.

The chain combines TRBV29-1 with TRBJ1-3; D ambiguous. V shed 5 bases and J shed 3 bases, with 14 bases lying between them. Germline V gene data show CDR1 as SQVTM and CDR2 as ANQGSEA. The CDR3 loop spans 14 amino acids. The CDR3 loop reads CSVSSTQLGNTIYF. Here the CDR3 DNA reads TGCAGCGTTTCGTCCACACAGCTTGGAAACACCATATATTTT.

Only a few counts were recorded for this clone. The gene calls are TRBV7-8 and TRBJ1-1; D gene ambiguous. The CDR3 is 13 residues long. Germline-derived CDR1 and CDR2 are SGHVS and FQNEAQ. V dropped 5 bases and J dropped 5 bases, with 12 bases sitting between them. CDR3 DNA sequence: TGTGCCAGCAGCGGGGTTCGAGGGACTGAAGCTTTCTTT. It specifies CASSGVRGTEAFF.

V usage is TRBV4-3 and J usage is TRBJ2-2; D ambiguous. The CDR3 spans 13 residues. Germline CDR1 reads LGHNA; CDR2 reads YSLEER. Deletions cut 6 bases from V and 1 base from J, with 6 bases between. The CDR3 DNA reads TGCGCCAGCAGTCACAGGAACACCGGGGAGCTGTTTTTT. It is translated as CASSHRNTGELFF.

This clone occurred a few times. V is TRBV2 and J is TRBJ2-1; the match to TRBD2 covers 7 bases. Trimming took 7 bases from V and 7 from J; bases not matched to a gene: 13. The length of the CDR3 is 15 residues. CDR1 is SNHLY, CDR2 FYNNEI, per germline. CDR3 sequence: CASKLKGLGGNEQFF. CDR3 sequence (DNA): TGTGCCAGCAAACTGAAGGGCCTGGGAGGGAATGAGCAGTTCTTC.

This sequence joins TRBV5-1 and TRBJ2-3; TRBD1 matches at 7 bases. V gave up 0 bases and J gave up 3 bases; unmatched junction bases: 13. This CDR3 spans 18 amino acids. Germline V CDR1 and CDR2: SGHRS, YFSETQ. CDR3 sequence: CASSLVGYRGEVTDTQYF. The CDR3 nucleotides read TGCGCCAGCAGCTTGGTGGGCTACAGGGGAGAGGTGACAGATACGCAGTATTTT.

The genes are TRBV2 and TRBJ2-1, with TRBD1 matching over 7 bases. J lost 5 bases, V lost 7 bases, and 8 bases had no gene match. Germline CDR1 is SNHLY and CDR2 is FYNNEI. The CDR3 length is 14 residues. The CDR3 DNA is TGTGCCAGCAACTTACAGGGGTCAGACAATGAGCAGTTCTTC. Encoded protein: CASNLQGSDNEQFF.